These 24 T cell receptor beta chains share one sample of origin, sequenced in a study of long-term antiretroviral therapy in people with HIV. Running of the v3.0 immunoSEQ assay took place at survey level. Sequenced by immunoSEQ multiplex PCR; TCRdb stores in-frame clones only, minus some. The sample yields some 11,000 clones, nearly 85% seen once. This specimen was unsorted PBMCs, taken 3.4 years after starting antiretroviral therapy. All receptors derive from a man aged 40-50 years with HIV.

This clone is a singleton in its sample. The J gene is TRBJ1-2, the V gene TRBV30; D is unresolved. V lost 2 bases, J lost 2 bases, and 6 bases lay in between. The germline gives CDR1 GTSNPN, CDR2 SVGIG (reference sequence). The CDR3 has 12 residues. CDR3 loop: CAWSTVNYGYTF. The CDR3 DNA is TGTGCCTGGAGTACCGTAAACTATGGCTACACCTTC.

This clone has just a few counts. CDR3 bases: TGCGCCAGCAGCCAAGAGGTTTCCTACGAGCAGTACTTC. It is translated as CASSQEVSYEQYF. The rearrangement joins TRBV4-3 to TRBJ2-7; D is ambiguous. V lost 0 bases and J lost 1, with 4 bases in between. The CDR3 totals 13 residues. Looked up from germline, CDR1 is LGHNA and CDR2 is YSLEER.

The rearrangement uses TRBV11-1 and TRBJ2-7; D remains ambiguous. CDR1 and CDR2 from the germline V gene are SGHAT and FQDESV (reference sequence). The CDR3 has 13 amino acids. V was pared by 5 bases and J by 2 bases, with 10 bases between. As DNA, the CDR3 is TGTGCCAGCAGCCGGGTCCCAACCTACGAGCAGTACTTC. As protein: CASSRVPTYEQYF.

The CDR3 reads CASSPQGFPGTDTQYF. The CDR3 coding sequence is TGCGCCAGCAGCCCTCAGGGCTTTCCTGGCACAGATACGCAGTATTTT. The V call is TRBV5-1, the J call TRBJ2-3; possibly TRBD1 for D (5 bases). Per the germline V gene, CDR1 is SGHRS and CDR2 is YFSETQ. The CDR3 sequence is 16 residues long. V was shortened by 4 bases and J by 1 base, with 16 bases between the two germline ends.

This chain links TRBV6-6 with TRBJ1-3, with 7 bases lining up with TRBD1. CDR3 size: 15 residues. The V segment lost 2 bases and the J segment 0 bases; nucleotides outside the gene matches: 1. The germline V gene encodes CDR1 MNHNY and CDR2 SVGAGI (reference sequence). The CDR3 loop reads CASSYDRDSGNTIYF. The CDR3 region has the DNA TGTGCCAGCAGTTACGACAGGGACTCTGGAAACACCATATATTTT.

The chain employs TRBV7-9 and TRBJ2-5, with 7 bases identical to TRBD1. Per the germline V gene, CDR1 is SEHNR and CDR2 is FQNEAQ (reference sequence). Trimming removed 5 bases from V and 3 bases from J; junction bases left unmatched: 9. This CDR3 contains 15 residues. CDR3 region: CASSHPGGWKETQYF. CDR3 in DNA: TGTGCCAGCAGCCACCCAGGGGGATGGAAAGAGACCCAGTACTTC.

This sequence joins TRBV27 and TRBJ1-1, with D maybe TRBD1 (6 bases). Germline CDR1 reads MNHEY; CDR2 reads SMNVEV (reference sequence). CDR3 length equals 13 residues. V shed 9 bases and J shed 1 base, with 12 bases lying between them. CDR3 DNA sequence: TGTGCCAGTTCAAAGGGGGGGAACACTGAAGCTTTCTTT. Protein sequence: CASSKGGNTEAFF.

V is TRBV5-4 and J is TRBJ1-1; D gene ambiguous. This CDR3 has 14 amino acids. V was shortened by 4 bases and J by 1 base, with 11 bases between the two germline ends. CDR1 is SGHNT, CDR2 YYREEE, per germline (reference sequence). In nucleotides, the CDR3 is TGTGCCAGCAGCGGCGTACGGGGGAACACTGAAGCTTTCTTT. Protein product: CASSGVRGNTEAFF. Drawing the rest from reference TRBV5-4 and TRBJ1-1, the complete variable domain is ETGVTQSPTHLIKTRGQQVTLRCSSQSGHNTVSWYQQALGQGPQFIFQYYREEENGRGNFPPRFSGLQFPNYSSELNVNALELDDSALYLCASSGVRGNTEAFFGQGTRLTVV.

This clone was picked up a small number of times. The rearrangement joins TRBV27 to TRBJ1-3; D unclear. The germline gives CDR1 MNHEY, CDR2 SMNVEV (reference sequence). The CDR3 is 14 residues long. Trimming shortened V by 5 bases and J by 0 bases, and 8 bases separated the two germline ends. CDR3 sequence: CASSRSYSGNTIYF. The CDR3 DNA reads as TGTGCCAGCAGTCGGAGTTACTCTGGAAACACCATATATTTT.

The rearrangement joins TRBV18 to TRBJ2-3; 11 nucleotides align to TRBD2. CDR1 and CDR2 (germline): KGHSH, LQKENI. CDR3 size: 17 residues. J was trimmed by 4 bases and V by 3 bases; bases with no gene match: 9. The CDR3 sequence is CASSPLAGGYIPDTQYF. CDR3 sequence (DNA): TGTGCCAGCTCACCCTTAGCGGGAGGGTATATACCAGATACGCAGTATTTT.

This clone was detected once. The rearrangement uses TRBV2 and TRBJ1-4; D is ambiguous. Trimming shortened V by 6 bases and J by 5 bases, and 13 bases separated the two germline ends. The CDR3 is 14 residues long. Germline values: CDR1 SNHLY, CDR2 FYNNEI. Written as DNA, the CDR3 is TGTGCCAGCAGGTCAGGTGGGATGAATGAAAAACTGTTTTTT. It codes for CASRSGGMNEKLFF.

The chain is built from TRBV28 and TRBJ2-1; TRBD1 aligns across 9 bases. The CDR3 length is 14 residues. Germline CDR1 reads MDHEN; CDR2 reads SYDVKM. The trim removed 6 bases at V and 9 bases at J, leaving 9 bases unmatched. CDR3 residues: CASRMPGQGGEQFF. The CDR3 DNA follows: TGTGCCAGCAGAATGCCGGGACAGGGTGGTGAGCAGTTCTTC.

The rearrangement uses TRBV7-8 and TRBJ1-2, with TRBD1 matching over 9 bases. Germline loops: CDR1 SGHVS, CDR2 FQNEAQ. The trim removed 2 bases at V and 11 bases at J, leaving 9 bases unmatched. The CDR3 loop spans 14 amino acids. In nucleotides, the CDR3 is TGTGCCAGCAGCTTATTAACAGGGGGCAAATGGTACACCTTC. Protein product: CASSLLTGGKWYTF.

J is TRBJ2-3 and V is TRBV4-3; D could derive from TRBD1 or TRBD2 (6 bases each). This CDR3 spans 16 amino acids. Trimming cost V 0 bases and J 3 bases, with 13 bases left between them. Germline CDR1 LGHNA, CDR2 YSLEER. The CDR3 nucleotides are TGCGCCAGCAGCCAAGATCAGGGGAGGAGGACAGATACGCAGTATTTT. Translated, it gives CASSQDQGRRTDTQYF.

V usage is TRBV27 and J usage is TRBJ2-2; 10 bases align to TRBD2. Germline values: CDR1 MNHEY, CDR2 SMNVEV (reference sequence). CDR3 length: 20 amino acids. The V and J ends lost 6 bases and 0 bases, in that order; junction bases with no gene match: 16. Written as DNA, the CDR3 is TGTGCCAGCAGCTGGGGGGCGCGGGGAAGCGGGAGGGCGAACACCGGGGAGCTGTTTTTT. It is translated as CASSWGARGSGRANTGELFF.

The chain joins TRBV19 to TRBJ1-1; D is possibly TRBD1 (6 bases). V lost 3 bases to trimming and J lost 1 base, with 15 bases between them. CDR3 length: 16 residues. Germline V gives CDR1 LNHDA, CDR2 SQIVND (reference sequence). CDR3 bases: TGTGCCAGTAGTATTCGCCGGGGACATCAGAACACTGAAGCTTTCTTT. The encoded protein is CASSIRRGHQNTEAFF.

CDR3 coding DNA: TGTGCCAGCTCACCCATACAGGGGCCTGGGGAGCTGTTTTTT. It yields the protein CASSPIQGPGELFF. The chain joins TRBV18 to TRBJ2-2; 7 nucleotides match TRBD1. From germline, CDR1 is KGHSH and CDR2 LQKENI. CDR3 size: 14 residues. Trimming took 3 bases from V and 8 from J; bases not matched to a gene: 6. The full variable domain, rest sourced from reference TRBV18 and TRBJ2-2, is NAGVMQNPRHLVRRRGQEARLRCSPMKGHSHVYWYRQLPEEGLKFMVYLQKENIIDESGMPKERFSAEFPKEGPSILRIQQVVRGDSAAYFCASSPIQGPGELFFGEGSRLTVL.

Here the CDR3 DNA reads TGTGCCAGCAGTGGCACAGCGAGAAACACTGAAGCTTTCTTT. Amino acids: CASSGTARNTEAFF. The chain carries TRBV2 and TRBJ1-1; D is unresolved. Trimming removed 4 bases at V and 2 bases at J, with 11 bases between. The CDR3 is 14 residues long. From germline, CDR1 is SNHLY and CDR2 FYNNEI.

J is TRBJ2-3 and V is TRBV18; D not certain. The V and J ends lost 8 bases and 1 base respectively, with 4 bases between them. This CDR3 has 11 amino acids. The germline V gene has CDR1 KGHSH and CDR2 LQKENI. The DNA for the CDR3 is TGTGCCAGCCGCGGCACAGATACGCAGTATTTT. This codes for CASRGTDTQYF.

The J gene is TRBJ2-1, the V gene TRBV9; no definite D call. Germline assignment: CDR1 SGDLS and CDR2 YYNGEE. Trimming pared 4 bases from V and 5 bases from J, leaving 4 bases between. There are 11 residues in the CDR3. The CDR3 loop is CASSPNNEQFF. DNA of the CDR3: TGTGCCAGCAGCCCGAACAATGAGCAGTTCTTC.

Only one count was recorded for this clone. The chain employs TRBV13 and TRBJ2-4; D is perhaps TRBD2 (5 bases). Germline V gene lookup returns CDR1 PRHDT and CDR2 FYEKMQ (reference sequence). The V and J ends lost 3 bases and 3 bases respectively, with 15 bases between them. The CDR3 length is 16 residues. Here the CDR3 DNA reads TGTGCCAGCAGCTTGCCCGGGGAGTCTGGCAAAAACATTCAGTACTTC. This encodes CASSLPGESGKNIQYF. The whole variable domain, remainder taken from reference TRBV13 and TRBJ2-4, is AAGVIQSPRHLIKEKRETATLKCYPIPRHDTVYWYQQGPGQDPQFLISFYEKMQSDKGSIPDRFSAQQFSDYHSELNMSSLELGDSALYFCASSLPGESGKNIQYFGAGTRLSVL.

The CDR3 loop reads CASSQEWGQNTGELFF. CDR3 bases: TGCGCCAGCAGCCAAGAGTGGGGGCAGAACACCGGGGAGCTGTTTTTT. This chain joins TRBV4-3 and TRBJ2-2; maybe TRBD1 (6 bases). The germline gives CDR1 LGHNA, CDR2 YSLEER. V was pared by 0 bases and J by 1 base, with 9 bases between. CDR3 length: 16 residues.

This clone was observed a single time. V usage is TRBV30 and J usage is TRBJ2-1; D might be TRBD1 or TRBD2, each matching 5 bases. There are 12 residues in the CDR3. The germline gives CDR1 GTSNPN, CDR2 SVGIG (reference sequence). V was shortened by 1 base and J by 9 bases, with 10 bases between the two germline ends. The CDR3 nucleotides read TGTGCCTGGAGTGGAGGGGATGGTGAGCAGTTCTTC. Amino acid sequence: CAWSGGDGEQFF.

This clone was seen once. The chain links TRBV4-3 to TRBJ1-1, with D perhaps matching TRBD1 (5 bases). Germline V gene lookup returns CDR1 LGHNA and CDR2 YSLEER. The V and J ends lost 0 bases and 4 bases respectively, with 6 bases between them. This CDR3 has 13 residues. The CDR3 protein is CASSQEGGTEAFF. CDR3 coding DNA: TGCGCCAGCAGCCAAGAGGGGGGCACTGAAGCTTTCTTT.